This paragraph covers one T cell receptor (beta chain) sequence. Its antigen is undetermined. This record comes from a study of cytomegalovirus exposure and HLA in healthy donors. V lost 4 bases, J lost 3 bases, and 13 bases lay in between. This CDR3 has 15 amino acids. The V gene's germline CDR1 is MGHRA and CDR2 YSYEKL. Study observations and caveats: Highly shared sequence variants in one cluster were likely a sequencing artifact. Further analysis, carried out later, found HLA-associated TCR beta chains more clonally expanded than equally common other chains.

The PCR made use of 60 Vbeta and 13 Jbeta primers. Libraries were prepared by immunoSEQ multiplex PCR; TCRdb keeps only in-frame clonotypes and omits some of them. Altogether approximately 240,000 clones are present, about 89% being singletons, with the ten largest covering 0.9% to 1.1%. This clonotype was obtained from a woman aged 18-35 years in good health and CMV-seronegative. The gene calls are TRBV4-1 and TRBJ1-3; D is ambiguous. Sequenced material: PBMCs. CDR3 region: CASSPVPGLGNTIYF. Here the CDR3 DNA reads TGCGCCAGCAGCCCGGTCCCGGGTCTTGGAAACACCATATATTTT.